A selection of T cell receptor beta chains follows, all from one sample in a study of blood T cell repertoires in COVID-19. The data were produced by immunoSEQ multiplex PCR, yet TCRdb's version contains in-frame clones alone and is incomplete. The repertoire holds a few hundred thousand clones, 86% seen once, with around 9.5% in the top ten. The specimen sequenced was peripheral blood. These TCRs come from a middle-aged man who had recovered from COVID-19. Each CDR3 is given with its conserved first and last residue.

j_call | v_call | cdr3_aa
TRBJ2-1 | TRBV2 | CASSTEEFTRSYNEQFF
TRBJ2-2 | TRBV29-1 | CSVGQVTGELFF
TRBJ1-2 | TRBV6-5 | CASSSTGHYGYTF
TRBJ2-1 | TRBV4-3 | CASSQEAGGPYNEQFF
TRBJ1-1 | TRBV5-1 | CASSLGGGNTEAFF
TRBJ2-4 | TRBV3-1/TRBV3-2 | CASSQELRTVKNIQYF
TRBJ2-2 | TRBV18 | CASSPDLANTGELFF
TRBJ1-1 | TRBV6-6 | CASRATGGGSEAFF
TRBJ1-5 | TRBV19 | CASSRDRDNQPQHF
TRBJ2-7 | TRBV4-3 | CASSQGISSSYEQYF
TRBJ2-3 | TRBV5-1 | CASSFQGGGADTQYF
TRBJ1-1 | TRBV19 | CASSRELAEAFF
TRBJ1-3 | TRBV3-1/TRBV3-2 | CASSQFREYGNTIYF
TRBJ2-7 | TRBV21-1 | CASSPDAVDHEQYF
TRBJ2-7 | TRBV15 | CATSTVTGRSYEQYF
TRBJ2-5 | TRBV6-2/TRBV6-3 | CASRPLASGQETQYF
TRBJ2-7 | TRBV28 | CASSLGHEQYF
TRBJ1-2 | TRBV18 | CASSPPSSHGLGGYTF
TRBJ2-5 | TRBV9 | CASGGLAGPETQYF
TRBJ1-6 | TRBV13 | CASRRFEGANSPLHF
TRBJ1-2 | TRBV14 | CASSPKPAGGGGYTF
TRBJ2-7 | TRBV5-1 | CASSLRDRGLEQYF
TRBJ2-7 | TRBV25-1 | CASSEWGGHEQYF
TRBJ1-5 | TRBV6-2/TRBV6-3 | CASSPIPDFSNQPQHF
TRBJ1-2 | TRBV6-2/TRBV6-3 | CASSFGHNYGYTF
TRBJ2-1 | TRBV10-2 | CASSEGARIGNEQFF
TRBJ2-5 | TRBV19 | CASSASGGAFETQYF